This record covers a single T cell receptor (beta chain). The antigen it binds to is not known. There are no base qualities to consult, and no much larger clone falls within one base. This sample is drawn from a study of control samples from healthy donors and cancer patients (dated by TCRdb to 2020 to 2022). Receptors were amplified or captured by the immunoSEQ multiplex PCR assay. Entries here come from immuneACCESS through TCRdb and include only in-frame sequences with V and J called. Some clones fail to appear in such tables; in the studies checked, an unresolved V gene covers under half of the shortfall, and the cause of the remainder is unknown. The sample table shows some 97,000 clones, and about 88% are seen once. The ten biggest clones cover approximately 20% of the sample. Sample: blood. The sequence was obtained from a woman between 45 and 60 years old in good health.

CDR3 reads: CASSPRAEGNTIYF. The DNA sequence is TGTGCCAGCTCACCAAGGGCGGAGGGAAACACCATATATTTT. The chain is assembled from TRBV18 and TRBJ1-3, with the D gene uncertain. From the cysteine through the phenylalanine, the CDR3 covers 14 amino acids. The kept DNA is CDR3 alone, 42 bases in frame from the first base. Between the V and J ends, shortened by 2 bases and 4 bases respectively, the junction contains 9 bases. CDR1 KGHSH and CDR2 LQKENI are derived from the germline V gene.